This entry lists 17 T cell receptor beta chains sequenced from one sample in a study of cytomegalovirus exposure and HLA in healthy donors. The repertoire was sequenced with immunoSEQ multiplex PCR; TCRdb's copy has only in-frame clones and lacks some. The sample holds over 100,000 clones, 89% seen once. Sequenced sample: PBMCs. Receptors originate from a woman younger than 35 in good health and CMV-seronegative.

The chain carries TRBV2 and TRBJ1-2, with a tentative D call TRBD1 (6 bases). There are 16 residues in the CDR3. V was clipped by 3 bases and J by 4 bases, with 18 bases between them. Germline V gives CDR1 SNHLY, CDR2 FYNNEI. In nucleotides, the CDR3 is TGTGCCAGCAGTGAGAGCGGACAGCCTCACAGCTATGGCTACACCTTC. Translating it yields CASSESGQPHSYGYTF.

The chain has TRBV29-1 and TRBJ1-2; TRBD1 agrees at 11 bases. The CDR3 length is 13 residues. After removal of 7 bases from V and 7 bases from J, the junction contained 8 bases not matched to a gene. From germline, CDR1 is SQVTM and CDR2 ANQGSEA. This CDR3 is CSARTGGASGYTF. The DNA for the CDR3 is TGCAGCGCCAGGACAGGGGGCGCCTCTGGCTACACCTTC.

This chain joins TRBV7-3 and TRBJ2-3, with 10 nucleotides matching TRBD2. With 5 bases clipped from V and 1 base from J, the junction kept 3 bases outside the gene matches. Germline V gene sequence: CDR1 SGHTA, CDR2 FQGTGA. The CDR3 consists of 15 residues. The DNA for the CDR3 is TGTGCCAGCAGCCTCGGGACTAGCGGCACAGATACGCAGTATTTT. Protein sequence: CASSLGTSGTDTQYF.

The J gene is TRBJ2-7, the V gene TRBV5-1; 13 bases are shared with TRBD2. The CDR3 is made up of 16 amino acids. Germline CDR1 reads SGHRS; CDR2 reads YFSETQ. V was pared by 3 bases and J by 2 bases, with 5 bases of the junction left unmatched. The CDR3 DNA reads as TGCGCCAGCAGCTACGGGACTAGCGGGGCGACCTACGAGCAGTACTTC. It is translated as CASSYGTSGATYEQYF.

This sequence joins TRBV5-1 and TRBJ1-5, with 7 bases that match TRBD1. The V and J ends lost 0 bases and 6 bases, in that order; junction bases with no gene match: 3. The V gene's germline CDR1 is SGHRS and CDR2 YFSETQ. This CDR3 contains 14 residues. The CDR3 region is CASSLGQGSQPQHF. The CDR3 DNA reads TGCGCCAGCAGCTTGGGACAGGGTAGTCAGCCCCAGCATTTT.

The gene calls are TRBV6-5 and TRBJ2-3; TRBD2 aligns across 11 bases. Unmatched junction bases numbered 1, after V lost 6 bases and J lost 2 bases. Germline CDR1 reads MNHEY; CDR2 reads SVGAGI. CDR3 length: 14 amino acids. DNA of the CDR3: TGTGCCAGCAGACTAGCGGGAGACACAGATACGCAGTATTTT. Translation: CASRLAGDTDTQYF.

The chain joins TRBV7-8 to TRBJ1-4; D uncertain. Germline CDR1 is SGHVS and CDR2 is FQNEAQ. V gave up 5 bases and J gave up 3 bases, with 13 bases separating them. The CDR3 sequence is 15 residues long. CDR3 nucleotide sequence: TGTGCCAGCAGCCCTAGGAGGGTCTCTAATGAAAAACTGTTTTTT. This translates into CASSPRRVSNEKLFF. Filled out from reference TRBV7-8 and TRBJ1-4, the complete variable domain reads GAGVSQSPRYKVAKRGQDVALRCDPISGHVSLFWYQQALGQGPEFLTYFQNEAQLDKSGLPSDRFFAERPEGSVSTLKIQRTQQEDSAVYLCASSPRRVSNEKLFFGSGTQLSVL.

The V and J genes are TRBV5-3 and TRBJ1-2, with TRBD1 matching 9 bases. TRBV5-3 is known as an ORF, though its function is uncertain. This CDR3 contains 14 residues. V shed 2 bases and J 8 bases; nucleotides not matched to a gene: 7. DNA of the CDR3: TGTGCCAGAAGCTTCCGGGACAGGGTATTCGGCTACACCTTC. It is translated as CARSFRDRVFGYTF.

V is TRBV15 and J is TRBJ1-2; D is uncertain. The V gene's germline CDR1 is LNHNV and CDR2 YYDKDF (reference sequence). V lost 3 bases and J lost 0, with 17 bases in between. The CDR3 is 17 residues long. The CDR3 DNA follows: TGTGCCACCAGCAGCCAATCGAGGAGGGAGGCTAACTATGGCTACACCTTC. Its translation is CATSSQSRREANYGYTF.

This chain connects TRBV6-5 to TRBJ2-7, with TRBD2 identical over 10 bases. Germline trimming cut 0 bases from V and 1 base from J; bases unmatched to any gene: 3. The CDR3 runs 16 residues. Germline V gene data show CDR1 as MNHEY and CDR2 as SVGAGI. The CDR3 bases are TGTGCCAGCAGTTACTCCCTAGCGGGGGAGTCCTACGAGCAGTACTTC. It encodes CASSYSLAGESYEQYF.

The chain combines TRBV4-1 with TRBJ2-6; tentative D call: TRBD1 (6 bases). This CDR3 has 16 residues. Germline V gene lookup returns CDR1 MGHRA and CDR2 YSYEKL. V was trimmed by 0 bases and J by 2 bases, leaving 8 bases between them. The CDR3 DNA reads as TGCGCCAGCAGCCAAGATTCAGGGGCTGGGGCCAACGTCCTGACTTTC. Translating gives CASSQDSGAGANVLTF.

The genes are TRBV6-5 and TRBJ1-1; D is possibly TRBD1 (6 bases). Trimming cost V 1 base and J 6 bases, with 12 bases left between them. The germline V gene encodes CDR1 MNHEY and CDR2 SVGAGI. The CDR3 runs to 14 residues. Here the CDR3 reads CASSYFQGLAEAFF. CDR3 in DNA: TGTGCCAGCAGTTACTTCCAGGGGTTGGCTGAAGCTTTCTTT.

The CDR3, as DNA: TGTGCCAGCAGCTTAGATCCCAGGTATCCCCAGTATTTT. Protein: CASSLDPRYPQYF. V is TRBV7-2 and J is TRBJ2-3; D unresolved. Germline CDR1 is SGHTA and CDR2 is FQGNSA. This CDR3 spans 13 amino acids. V lost 1 base to trimming and J lost 12 bases, with 14 bases between them.

The chain recombines TRBV5-1 with TRBJ2-1; D perhaps matches TRBD2 (6 bases). The CDR3 totals 16 residues. V was clipped by 0 bases and J by 8 bases, with 18 bases between them. From germline, CDR1 is SGHRS and CDR2 YFSETQ. The CDR3 nucleotides are TGCGCCAGCAGCTTGGCCAAGACAGCCGGCGGGGATGAGCAGTTCTTC. This encodes CASSLAKTAGGDEQFF.

This chain connects TRBV11-1 to TRBJ2-7; 9 bases are a match to TRBD1. With V trimmed by 5 bases and J by 5 bases, 16 bases remained unmatched. CDR3 length: 17 residues. Germline V gene data show CDR1 as SGHAT and CDR2 as FQDESV (reference sequence). The CDR3 protein is CASSRITGGPGAHEQYF. CDR3 nucleotides: TGTGCCAGCAGCAGAATAACAGGGGGCCCCGGGGCACACGAGCAGTACTTC.

This clone was counted between two and nine times. The chain uses TRBV6-1 and TRBJ1-6, with D maybe TRBD1 (5 bases). Trimming took off 7 bases at V and 7 bases at J, with 17 bases between the two ends. The CDR3 is 15 amino acids. The V gene's germline CDR1 is MNHNS and CDR2 SASEGT. The CDR3: CASNLAGPGNSPLHF. The CDR3 DNA reads as TGTGCCAGCAACCTTGCAGGGCCCGGGAATTCACCCCTCCACTTT.

This rearrangement joins TRBV19 to TRBJ1-1; 9 bases agree with TRBD1. CDR3 size: 14 residues. Germline loops: CDR1 LNHDA, CDR2 SQIVND (reference sequence). V trimming: 7 bases; J trimming: 4 bases; junction bases outside the gene matches: 7. The CDR3, as DNA: TGTGCCAGTATTCCTCTACAGGGGGCCACTGAAGCTTTCTTT. The encoded protein is CASIPLQGATEAFF.